The clone carrying this T cell receptor beta chain was detected ten times or more. Antigen: not known. RNA transcripts yielded amplified TCR beta CDR3 regions. RT-PCR in the first round (using the HTBI primer set) targeted the TCR CDR3. TCRdb re-analysed the multiplex PCR reads in MiXCR, keeping a single row per CDR3 protein. The profile shows some 600,000 distinct CDR3 sequences, approximately 15% of them singletons. The CDR3 contains 14 residues. The germline V gene encodes CDR1 KGHSH and CDR2 LQKENI. Trimming pared 3 bases from V and 1 base from J, leaving 9 bases between. This sample stems from a study of T cells in Graves' hyperthyroidism and ophthalmopathy. Points from the study as a whole: Ophthalmopathy was identified by the model a median about seven months ahead of onset. From stable hyperthyroidism, ophthalmopathy was set apart by a 13 V-J model.

The V gene is TRBV18, the J gene TRBJ1-1, with D unresolved. The sample consisted of blood. This receptor was obtained from a woman aged 25 to 39 with Graves' hyperthyroidism that later progressed to Graves' ophthalmopathy. The CDR3 loop reads CASSPLSPNTEAFF. CDR3 nucleotides: TGTGCCAGCTCACCCCTTAGCCCGAACACTGAAGCTTTCTTT.